This T cell receptor (beta chain) was identified during a study of blood T cell repertoires in COVID-19. Libraries were prepared by immunoSEQ multiplex PCR; TCRdb keeps only in-frame clonotypes and omits some of them. The sample yields about 260,000 clones, approximately 90% seen once. Between the trimmed V and J ends, which lost 1 base and 11 bases, there was a span of 14 bases. Germline V gene data show CDR1 as LGHDT and CDR2 as YNNKEL (reference sequence). This CDR3 contains 13 residues. The sample taken for sequencing was PBMCs or T cells enriched from blood (not recorded which). This chain joins TRBV3-1 (or the pseudogene TRBV3-2) and TRBJ1-1, with D possibly TRBD1 on 5 matching bases. The source of this sequence is a woman in her thirties or forties with acute COVID-19. The CDR3, as DNA: TGTGCCAGCAGCCAAGGATCGTGGGCAGGGGCTTTCTTT. As protein: CASSQGSWAGAFF.